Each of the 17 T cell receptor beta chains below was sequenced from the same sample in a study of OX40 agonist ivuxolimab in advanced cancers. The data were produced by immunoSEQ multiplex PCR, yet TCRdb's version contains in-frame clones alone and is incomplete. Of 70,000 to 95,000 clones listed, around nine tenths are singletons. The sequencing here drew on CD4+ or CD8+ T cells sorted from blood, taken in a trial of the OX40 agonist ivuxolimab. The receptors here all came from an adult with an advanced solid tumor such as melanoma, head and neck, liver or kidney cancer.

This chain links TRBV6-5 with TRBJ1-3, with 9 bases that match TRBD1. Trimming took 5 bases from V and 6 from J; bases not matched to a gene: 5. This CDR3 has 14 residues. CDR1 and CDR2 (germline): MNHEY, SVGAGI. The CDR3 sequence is CASSTGTGLNTIYF. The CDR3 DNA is TGTGCCAGCAGTACCGGGACAGGGTTAAACACCATATATTTT.

CDR3 in amino acids: CASSMFHNNEQFF. The CDR3 region has the DNA TGTGCCAGTAGTATGTTCCACAATAATGAGCAGTTCTTC. The chain links TRBV19 to TRBJ2-1, with D unresolved. CDR3 length: 13 residues. Germline-derived CDR1 and CDR2 are LNHDA and SQIVND (reference sequence). V gave up 3 bases and J gave up 7 bases, with 10 bases separating them.

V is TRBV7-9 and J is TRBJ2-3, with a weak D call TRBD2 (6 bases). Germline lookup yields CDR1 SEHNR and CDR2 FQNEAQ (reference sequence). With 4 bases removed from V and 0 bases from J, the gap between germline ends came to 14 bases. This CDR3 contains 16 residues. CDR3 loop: CASSSGTGGSTDTQYF. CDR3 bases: TGTGCCAGCAGCTCGGGGACTGGGGGAAGCACAGATACGCAGTATTTT.

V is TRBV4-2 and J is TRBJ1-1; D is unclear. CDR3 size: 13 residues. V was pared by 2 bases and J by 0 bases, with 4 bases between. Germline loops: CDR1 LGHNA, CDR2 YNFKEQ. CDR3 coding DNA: TGTGCCAGCAGCCAAAGTCTGAACACTGAAGCTTTCTTT. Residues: CASSQSLNTEAFF.

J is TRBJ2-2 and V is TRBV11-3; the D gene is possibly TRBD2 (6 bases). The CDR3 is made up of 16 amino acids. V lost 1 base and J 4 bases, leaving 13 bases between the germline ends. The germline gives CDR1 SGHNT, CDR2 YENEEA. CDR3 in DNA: TGTGCCAGCAGCTTAGCCGGGGGTTGGGGCACCGGGGAGCTGTTTTTT. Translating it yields CASSLAGGWGTGELFF.

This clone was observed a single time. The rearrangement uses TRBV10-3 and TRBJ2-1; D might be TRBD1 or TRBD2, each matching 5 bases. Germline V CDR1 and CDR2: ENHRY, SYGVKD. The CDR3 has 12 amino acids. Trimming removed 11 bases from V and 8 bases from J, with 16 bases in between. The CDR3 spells CASQDSADEQFF. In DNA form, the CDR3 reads TGTGCCTCACAGGATAGCGCGGATGAGCAGTTCTTC.

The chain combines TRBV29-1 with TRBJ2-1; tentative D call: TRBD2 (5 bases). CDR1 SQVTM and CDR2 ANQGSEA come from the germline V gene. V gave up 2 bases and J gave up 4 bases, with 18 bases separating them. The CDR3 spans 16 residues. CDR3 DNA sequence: TGCAGCGTTGAAAGGGCCCTAGCAGGCCTTTACAATGAGCAGTTCTTC. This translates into CSVERALAGLYNEQFF.

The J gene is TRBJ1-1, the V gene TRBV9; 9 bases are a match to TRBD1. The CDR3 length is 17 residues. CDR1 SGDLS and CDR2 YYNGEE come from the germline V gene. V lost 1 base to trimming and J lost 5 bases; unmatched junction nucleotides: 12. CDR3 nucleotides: TGTGCCAGCAGCGTACCTTCAGGACAGGGGTTTTCAACTGAAGCTTTCTTT. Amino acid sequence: CASSVPSGQGFSTEAFF.

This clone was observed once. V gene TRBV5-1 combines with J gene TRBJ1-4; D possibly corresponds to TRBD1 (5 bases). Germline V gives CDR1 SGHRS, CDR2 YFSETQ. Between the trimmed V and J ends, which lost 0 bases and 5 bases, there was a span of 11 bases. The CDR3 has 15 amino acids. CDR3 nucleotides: TGCGCCAGCAGCTTGGCTAGCAGGGAAAATGAAAAACTGTTTTTT. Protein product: CASSLASRENEKLFF.

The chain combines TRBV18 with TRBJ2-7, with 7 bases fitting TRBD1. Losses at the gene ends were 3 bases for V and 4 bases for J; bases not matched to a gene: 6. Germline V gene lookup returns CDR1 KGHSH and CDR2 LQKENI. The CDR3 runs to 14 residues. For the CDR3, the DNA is TGTGCCAGCTCACCCGGGACAGCGTTGTACGAGCAGTACTTC. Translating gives CASSPGTALYEQYF.

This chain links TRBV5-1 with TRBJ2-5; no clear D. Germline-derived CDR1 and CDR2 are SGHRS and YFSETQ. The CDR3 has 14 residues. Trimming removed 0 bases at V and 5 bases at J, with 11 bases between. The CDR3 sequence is CASSLAMGRETQYF. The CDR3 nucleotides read TGCGCCAGCAGCTTGGCCATGGGAAGGGAGACCCAGTACTTC.

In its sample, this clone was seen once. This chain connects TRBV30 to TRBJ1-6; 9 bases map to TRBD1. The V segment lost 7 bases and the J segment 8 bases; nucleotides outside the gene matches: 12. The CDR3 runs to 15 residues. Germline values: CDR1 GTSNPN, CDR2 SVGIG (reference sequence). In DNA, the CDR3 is TGTGCCTTTAGCCGGGACAGGGCAAAGGATTCACCCCTCCACTTT. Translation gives CAFSRDRAKDSPLHF.

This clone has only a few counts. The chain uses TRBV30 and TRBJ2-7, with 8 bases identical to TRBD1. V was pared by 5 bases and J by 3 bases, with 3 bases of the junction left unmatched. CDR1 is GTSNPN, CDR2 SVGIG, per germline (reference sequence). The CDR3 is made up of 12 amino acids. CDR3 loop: CAWQGASYEQYF. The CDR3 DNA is TGTGCCTGGCAGGGGGCTAGCTACGAGCAGTACTTC. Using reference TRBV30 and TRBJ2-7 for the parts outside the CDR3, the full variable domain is SQTIHQWPATLVQPVGSPLSLECTVEGTSNPNLYWYRQAAGRGLQLLFYSVGIGQISSEVPQNLSASRPQDRQFILSSKKLLLSDSGFYLCAWQGASYEQYFGPGTRLTVT.

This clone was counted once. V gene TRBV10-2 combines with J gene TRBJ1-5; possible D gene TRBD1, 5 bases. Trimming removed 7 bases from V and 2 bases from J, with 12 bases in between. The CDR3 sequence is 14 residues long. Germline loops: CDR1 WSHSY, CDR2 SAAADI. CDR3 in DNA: TGCGCCAGCACCCAGGGAAGGGGCAATCAGCCCCAGCATTTT. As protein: CASTQGRGNQPQHF.

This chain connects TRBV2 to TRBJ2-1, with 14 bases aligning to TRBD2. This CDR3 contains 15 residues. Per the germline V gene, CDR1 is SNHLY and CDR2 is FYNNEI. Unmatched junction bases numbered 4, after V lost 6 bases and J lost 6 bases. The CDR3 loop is CASSAGTSGSNEQFF. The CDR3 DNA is TGTGCCAGCAGCGCTGGGACTAGCGGGAGCAATGAGCAGTTCTTC.

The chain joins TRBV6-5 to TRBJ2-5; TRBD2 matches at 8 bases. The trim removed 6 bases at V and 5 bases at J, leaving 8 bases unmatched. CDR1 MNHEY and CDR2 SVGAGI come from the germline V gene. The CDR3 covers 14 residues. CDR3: CASRIAGRGETQYF. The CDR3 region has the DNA TGTGCCAGCAGGATAGCGGGAAGGGGGGAGACCCAGTACTTC.

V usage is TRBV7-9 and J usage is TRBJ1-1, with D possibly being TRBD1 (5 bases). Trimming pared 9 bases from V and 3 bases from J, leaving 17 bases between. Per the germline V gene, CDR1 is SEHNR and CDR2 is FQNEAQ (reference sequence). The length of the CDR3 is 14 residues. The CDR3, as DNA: TGTGCCAGTAGGACGCAGGGCGCCCACACTGAAGCTTTCTTT. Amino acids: CASRTQGAHTEAFF.